The 15 T cell receptor beta chains below were found in one sample sequenced in a study of CD8 T cells in Susac syndrome. Random hexamers served to reverse transcribe about 0.5 to 1 ug RNA. TCRdb re-called the immunoSEQ multiplex PCR reads with MiXCR, one entry per CDR3 protein. The sample has about 210,000 distinct CDR3 sequences, around 95% seen once; the top ten hold approximately 0.1%. Sequenced sample: CD4+ T cells from PBMCs. Receptor source: a human donor in good health.

The V gene is TRBV10-2, the J gene TRBJ1-5; D call uncertain. The CDR3 contains 15 residues. V lost 7 bases and J 0 bases, leaving 13 bases between the germline ends. In germline, CDR1 is WSHSY, CDR2 SAAADI. CDR3 loop: CASTEAIGSNQPQHF. The CDR3 bases are TGCGCCAGCACCGAAGCCATCGGTAGCAATCAGCCCCAGCATTTT.

V usage is TRBV7-8 and J usage is TRBJ2-3, with D perhaps TRBD2 (5 bases). The CDR3 covers 15 residues. Trimming took 5 bases from V and 0 from J, leaving 12 bases between them. The V gene's germline CDR1 is SGHVS and CDR2 FQNEAQ. The chain's CDR3 is CASSIGRASTDTQYF. The CDR3 DNA sequence: TGTGCCAGCAGCATAGGGAGAGCCAGCACAGATACGCAGTATTTT.

A single count supports this clonotype. The gene calls are TRBV6-2 or TRBV6-3 and TRBJ1-6, with a weak D call TRBD1 (6 bases). CDR1 is MNHEY and CDR2 is SVGEGT in the germline V gene. The CDR3 extends over 14 amino acids. V gave up 6 bases and J gave up 10 bases, with 16 bases separating them. In nucleotides, the CDR3 is TGTGCCAGCAGAACGGGGCAGGGGCCCTCACCCCTCCACTTT. It translates to CASRTGQGPSPLHF.

The chain links TRBV14 to TRBJ2-3; D is ambiguous. CDR1 is SGHDN, CDR2 FVKESK, per germline. The CDR3 runs 12 residues. The germline V and J ends were trimmed by 8 bases and 2 bases, with 8 bases remaining between them. The CDR3 DNA reads as TGTGCCAGCGGACGCTCCACAGATACGCAGTATTTT. It specifies CASGRSTDTQYF.

The CDR3 loop is CASSPGPTGNTEAFF. The CDR3 DNA is TGTGCCAGCAGCCCCGGGCCGACGGGCAACACTGAAGCTTTCTTT. The J gene is TRBJ1-1, the V gene TRBV11-2; D ambiguous. Trimming took 5 bases from V and 2 from J, leaving 15 bases between them. The CDR3 is 15 residues long. Germline V CDR1 and CDR2: SGHAT, FQNNGV.

Remarks on this clonotype: Mismatch with germline at one junction end may stem from a read error. The chain combines TRBV20-1 with TRBJ2-1, with D tentatively TRBD2 (6 bases). CDR1 and CDR2 (germline): DFQATT, SNEGSKA (reference sequence). This CDR3 is built from 15 residues. The CDR3, as DNA: TGCAGTGCCAGAGACCCGGGAGCGCACATCAATGAGCAGTTCTTC. It specifies CSARDPGAHINEQFF.

CDR3 sequence: CASSLSGPYEQYV. The DNA of the CDR3 is TGTGCCAGCAGTTTATCCGGTCCCTACGAGCAGTACGTC. The chain recombines TRBV12-3 or TRBV12-4 with TRBJ2-7, with D uncertain. The CDR3 runs 13 residues. The V end lost 2 bases, the J end lost 2 bases, and 7 bases lay between the germline ends.

The rearrangement joins TRBV28 to TRBJ2-7, with no clear D. Between the trimmed V and J ends, which lost 7 bases and 0 bases, there was a span of 13 bases. Germline V gene sequence: CDR1 MDHEN, CDR2 SYDVKM. The CDR3 is 14 amino acids. The DNA for the CDR3 is TGTGCCAGCAAGAAAGTTCGGAGCTCCTACGAGCAGTACGTC. Amino acids: CASKKVRSSYEQYV.

The rearrangement joins TRBV5-4 to TRBJ1-2; D remains ambiguous. There are 15 residues in the CDR3. V was cut by 4 bases and J by 3 bases, with 16 bases left in between. The germline V gene has CDR1 SGHNT and CDR2 YYREEE (reference sequence). The CDR3 sequence is CASSQREIGDYGYTF. DNA of the CDR3: TGTGCCAGCAGCCAACGGGAAATCGGGGACTATGGCTACACCTTC. The variable domain in full, completed from reference TRBV5-4 and TRBJ1-2, reads ETGVTQSPTHLIKTRGQQVTLRCSSQSGHNTVSWYQQALGQGPQFIFQYYREEENGRGNFPPRFSGLQFPNYSSELNVNALELDDSALYLCASSQREIGDYGYTFGSGTRLTVV.

This sequence joins TRBV12-5 and TRBJ2-5; D remains ambiguous. The V end lost 6 bases, the J end lost 2 bases, and 7 bases lay between the germline ends. CDR1 and CDR2 (germline): LGHNT, FRNRAP. This CDR3 is built from 12 residues. The CDR3 region is CASGLLQETQYF. CDR3 in DNA: TGTGCTAGTGGCCTCCTTCAAGAGACCCAGTACTTC.

This chain links TRBV10-3 with TRBJ1-6; D may be TRBD1 (6 bases). Germline values: CDR1 ENHRY, CDR2 SYGVKD. V dropped 9 bases and J dropped 10 bases, with 13 bases sitting between them. The CDR3 covers 12 residues. In DNA form, the CDR3 reads TGTGCCATACAGGGAAAAGGCTCACCCCTCCACTTT. Encoded protein: CAIQGKGSPLHF.

The chain is built from TRBV12-3 or TRBV12-4 and TRBJ1-6; TRBD1 matches at 10 bases. J lost 7 bases, V lost 9 bases, and 3 bases had no gene match. The CDR3 runs 13 residues. CDR3 bases: TGTGCCAGTGCGGGACAGGGGAATTCACCCCTCCACTTT. It translates to CASAGQGNSPLHF.

Details on this clonotype: The junction differs from germline at one of its ends, possibly a read error. The rearrangement links TRBV2 to TRBJ1-1; TRBD1 is a possible D gene (5 bases). The CDR3 is 13 amino acids. Germline CDR1 SNHLY, CDR2 FYNNEI. As DNA, the CDR3 is TGTGCCGGTGCAGGGAACATGAACACTGAAGTTTTCTTT. Translation: CAGAGNMNTEVFF.

The chain has TRBV25-1 and TRBJ1-5; 9 nucleotides align to TRBD1. After removal of 4 bases from V and 5 bases from J, the junction contained 9 bases not matched to a gene. Germline lookup yields CDR1 MGHDK and CDR2 SYGVNS. The CDR3 length is 16 residues. The CDR3 region is CASSAHGQGRHQPQHF. DNA of the CDR3: TGTGCCAGCAGTGCTCACGGACAGGGGAGGCATCAGCCCCAGCATTTT.

This chain links TRBV29-1 with TRBJ2-2; unclear D gene. The CDR3 has 13 residues. The germline V gene encodes CDR1 SQVTM and CDR2 ANQGSEA. Trimming left V 5 bases short and J 7 bases short, with 14 bases between. The CDR3 bases are TGCAGCGTTTTACACCCATCTGTCGGGGAGCTGTTTTTT. Its protein product is CSVLHPSVGELFF.